These 9 T cell receptor beta chains came from one sample sequenced in a study of shared clonotypes between healthy human individuals. Profiling relied on immunoSEQ multiplex PCR, and the TCRdb table lists in-frame clones only, not all of them. This sample has about 2.5 million clones, with under 95% found just once. Sequences were obtained from naive CD4+ T cells from PBMCs. Subset described: CD45RA+ positively selected. All receptors come from a man aged 18 to 30 in good health. Some clones in this sample may be carry-over from other donors' samples.

V gene TRBV6-6 combines with J gene TRBJ1-6, with 7 bases that match TRBD1. Losses at the gene ends were 5 bases for V and 9 bases for J; bases not matched to a gene: 10. Germline V gene lookup returns CDR1 MNHNY and CDR2 SVGAGI (reference sequence). The CDR3 is 15 residues long. The CDR3 reads CASSVPLRGGSPLHF. CDR3 in DNA: TGTGCCAGCAGTGTTCCCCTCAGGGGGGGTTCACCCCTCCACTTT.

The J gene is TRBJ1-4, the V gene TRBV6-5, with a weak D call TRBD1 (5 bases). V lost 5 bases and J lost 8, with 15 bases in between. The CDR3 consists of 14 residues. Looked up from germline, CDR1 is MNHEY and CDR2 is SVGAGI. CDR3 DNA sequence: TGTGCCAGCAGTAAAGGGACCGGGATGGAAAAACTGTTTTTT. It yields the protein CASSKGTGMEKLFF.

The chain has TRBV9 and TRBJ2-1; 10 nucleotides match TRBD1. Looked up from germline, CDR1 is SGDLS and CDR2 is YYNGEE. The CDR3 is made up of 15 amino acids. J was trimmed by 8 bases and V by 3 bases; bases with no gene match: 8. CDR3 coding DNA: TGTGCCAGCAGCGCTTCAGGACAGGGGGGGTATGAGCAGTTCTTC. It encodes CASSASGQGGYEQFF.

This sequence joins TRBV15 and TRBJ2-7, with D tentatively TRBD1 (8 bases). The CDR3 totals 16 residues. The V end was cut by 1 base, the J end by 3 bases, with 16 bases between. Germline lookup yields CDR1 LNHNV and CDR2 YYDKDF (reference sequence). CDR3 sequence: CATSRGYRGGYYEQYF. CDR3 DNA: TGTGCCACCAGCAGAGGGTACAGGGGGGGCTACTACGAGCAGTACTTC.

The count of this clone is one. This sequence joins TRBV6-5 and TRBJ1-3; a possible D gene is TRBD1 (5 bases). Germline loops: CDR1 MNHEY, CDR2 SVGAGI. CDR3 length equals 13 residues. V shed 4 bases and J shed 4 bases, with 8 bases lying between them. CDR3: CASSLNRGNTIYF. In DNA form, the CDR3 reads TGTGCCAGCAGTTTGAACAGGGGAAACACCATATATTTT.

This clone was recorded only once. This chain joins TRBV5-6 and TRBJ2-5, with D possibly matching TRBD2 (5 bases). V was shortened by 4 bases and J by 5 bases, with 18 bases between the two germline ends. Germline values: CDR1 SGHDT, CDR2 YYEEEE. There are 15 residues in the CDR3. CDR3 nucleotide sequence: TGTGCCAGCAGCCGCGGAGGTAGAGCCCGGGAGACCCAGTACTTC. Protein sequence: CASSRGGRARETQYF.

The chain combines TRBV11-2 with TRBJ2-3; D possibly corresponds to TRBD2 (5 bases). Looked up from germline, CDR1 is SGHAT and CDR2 is FQNNGV. Deletions cut 0 bases from V and 4 bases from J, with 20 bases between. This CDR3 comprises 18 residues. For the CDR3, the DNA is TGTGCCAGCAGCTTAGATTTTAGGAGGACCTGGGTATCAGATACGCAGTATTTT. Translating it yields CASSLDFRRTWVSDTQYF.

This sequence joins TRBV7-8 and TRBJ2-7; tentatively, D is TRBD2 (6 bases). The CDR3 loop spans 14 amino acids. V lost 5 bases, J lost 6 bases, and 17 bases lay in between. The germline CDR1 and CDR2 sequences are SGHVS and FQNEAQ. The CDR3 sequence is CASSRPGLPTEQYF. Here the CDR3 DNA reads TGTGCCAGCAGCAGACCGGGACTTCCCACCGAGCAGTACTTC.

This clone showed up just once. The genes are TRBV2 and TRBJ2-2; a weak D match, TRBD1 (6 bases). Trimming removed 6 bases from V and 6 bases from J, with 17 bases in between. Germline-derived CDR1 and CDR2 are SNHLY and FYNNEI. CDR3 length: 15 residues. The CDR3 DNA reads TGTGCCAGCAGGACCCCTCAGGGGCCCCCCGGGGAGCTGTTTTTT. Its protein is CASRTPQGPPGELFF.